The rows below give T cell receptor beta chains drawn from one sample of a study of cytomegalovirus exposure and HLA in healthy donors. Profiling relied on immunoSEQ multiplex PCR, and the TCRdb table lists in-frame clones only, not all of them. Here the sample spans roughly 100,000 clones, just over 75% being singletons. The sequencing input was PBMCs. These receptors came from a middle-aged man in good health and CMV-seropositive. The CDR3 runs from the conserved cysteine through the conserved F or W. D genes are given only for firm matches. Only part of the rows carry a size: once, few, many, or a class if the clone is expanded.

d_gene	abundance	v_gene	j_gene	CDR3aa	CDR3nt
TRBD1	NA	TRBV11-1	TRBJ2-3	CASSSTGAATDTQYF	TGTGCCAGCAGCTCGACAGGGGCGGCCACAGATACGCAGTATTTT
TRBD1	NA	TRBV4-2	TRBJ2-7	CASSLDRGLSYEQYF	TGTGCCAGCAGTCTAGACAGGGGCTTGTCCTACGAGCAGTACTTC
TRBD1	NA	TRBV25-1	TRBJ2-1	CASSAGTEEFF	TGTGCCAGCAGTGCCGGGACAGAGGAGTTCTTC
NA	few	TRBV6-1	TRBJ2-5	CASSELQGEETQYF	TGTGCCAGCAGTGAATTACAGGGAGAAGAGACCCAGTACTTC
NA	NA	TRBV6-6	TRBJ1-5	CASSAGASNQPQHF	TGTGCCAGCAGTGCAGGGGCTAGCAATCAGCCCCAGCATTTT
NA	NA	TRBV7-2	TRBJ2-3	CASSFLGGKVSTDTQYF	TGTGCCAGCAGCTTCCTTGGCGGGAAGGTGAGCACAGATACGCAGTATTTT
NA	NA	TRBV5-4	TRBJ1-2	CASSSGWGDGYTF	TGTGCCAGCAGCTCGGGCTGGGGGGATGGCTACACCTTC
TRBD2	NA	TRBV4-1	TRBJ2-4	CASSPGGLDIQYF	TGCGCCAGCAGTCCGGGGGGGCTGGACATTCAGTACTTC
NA	NA	TRBV7-3	TRBJ1-1	CASSSGLNTEAFF	TGTGCCAGCAGCTCTGGCCTGAACACTGAAGCTTTCTTT
TRBD1	NA	TRBV5-1	TRBJ2-7	CASSWGDRVNYEQYF	TGCGCCAGCAGCTGGGGGGACAGGGTAAACTACGAGCAGTACTTC
TRBD1	NA	TRBV9	TRBJ2-5	CASSVIGGGETQYF	TGTGCCAGCAGCGTAATAGGGGGCGGCGAGACCCAGTACTTC
NA	NA	TRBV5-4	TRBJ2-1	CASSLLYNEQFF	TGTGCCAGCAGCTTGCTCTACAATGAGCAGTTCTTC
NA	NA	TRBV9	TRBJ1-5	CASSPDRSDQPQHF	TGTGCCAGCAGCCCCGACAGGAGCGATCAGCCCCAGCATTTT
TRBD2	NA	TRBV14	TRBJ2-1	CASSGRLAGGGNEQFF	TGTGCCAGCAGCGGAAGACTAGCGGGAGGGGGGAATGAGCAGTTCTTC
TRBD1	NA	TRBV9	TRBJ1-1	CASSMGQKNTEAFF	TGTGCCAGCAGCATGGGACAGAAGAACACTGAAGCTTTCTTT
TRBD1	NA	TRBV7-9	TRBJ1-1	CASSASGTENTEAFF	TGTGCCAGCAGCGCATCCGGGACAGAAAACACTGAAGCTTTCTTT
TRBD1	NA	TRBV27	TRBJ1-1	CASSLFGTGNTEAFF	TGTGCCAGCAGTTTATTCGGGACAGGGAACACTGAAGCTTTCTTT
TRBD1	NA	TRBV9	TRBJ2-4	CASSAGTGGSRAKNSQYF	TGTGCCAGCAGCGCCGGGACAGGGGGGTCTCGGGCCAAAAACAGTCAGTACTTC
NA	few	TRBV28	TRBJ2-7	CASSPTRVRGSYEQYF	TGTGCCAGCAGTCCCACTCGGGTCAGGGGATCCTACGAGCAGTACTTC
TRBD1	NA	TRBV7-2	TRBJ2-7	CASSTDRGRYEQYF	TGTGCCAGCAGCACGGACAGGGGGCGCTACGAGCAGTACTTC
TRBD2	NA	TRBV5-5	TRBJ2-5	CASSLDGTRRETQYF	TGTGCCAGCAGCTTGGATGGGACTAGGCGGGAGACCCAGTACTTC
NA	hyperexpanded	TRBV14	TRBJ2-5	CASSQILVGFETQYF	TGTGCCAGCAGCCAAATACTAGTAGGGTTCGAGACCCAGTACTTC
NA	NA	TRBV4-2	TRBJ1-2	CASSQRRGGDNYGYTF	TGTGCCAGCAGCCAAAGAAGGGGGGGGGATAACTATGGCTACACCTTC
TRBD1	NA	TRBV7-9	TRBJ1-3	CSSSFRGQGIRGGNTIYF	TGTTCCAGCAGCTTCCGTGGACAGGGGATAAGGGGTGGAAACACCATATATTTT
NA	NA	TRBV14	TRBJ1-1	CASSQDPTPSFRAPEAFF	TGTGCCAGCAGCCAAGATCCAACCCCCAGCTTCAGGGCCCCGGAAGCTTTCTTT
NA	NA	TRBV5-6	TRBJ2-7	CASSGVGETYEQYF	TGTGCCAGCTCCGGAGTCGGGGAGACCTACGAGCAGTACTTC